These 2 T cell receptor beta chains were sequenced from one sample in a study of T cells in Graves' hyperthyroidism and ophthalmopathy. RNA transcripts served as the template for amplifying TCR beta CDR3 regions. The HTBI primer set was used in a first-round RT-PCR of the TCR CDR3. Each CDR3 protein gets one entry after TCRdb re-called the multiplex PCR reads with MiXCR. Of some 50,000 distinct CDR3 sequences listed, 45% to 65% are singletons. Sequences were obtained from peripheral blood or thyroid tissue (not recorded which). Receptors were obtained from a man between 18 and 35 years old with Graves' hyperthyroidism.

The chain is built from TRBV2 and TRBJ1-1, with D possibly TRBD1 on 6 matching bases. V lost 5 bases and J lost 5, with 21 bases in between. Germline V gives CDR1 SNHLY, CDR2 FYNNEI. CDR3 length: 16 residues. CDR3 in amino acids: CASSLPTGIRGTEAFF. CDR3 coding DNA: TGTGCCAGCAGTCTACCTACAGGGATCCGGGGGACTGAAGCTTTCTTT. Using reference TRBV2 and TRBJ1-1 for the parts outside the CDR3, the full variable domain is EPEVTQTPSHQVTQMGQEVILRCVPISNHLYFYWYRQILGQKVEFLVSFYNNEISEKSEIFDDQFSVERPDGSNFTLKIRSTKLEDSAMYFCASSLPTGIRGTEAFFGQGTRLTVV.

The rearrangement uses TRBV9 and TRBJ2-5; 14 nucleotides align to TRBD2. The CDR3 sequence is 17 residues long. CDR1 and CDR2 (germline): SGDLS, YYNGEE. With 4 bases clipped from V and 5 bases from J, the junction kept 10 bases outside the gene matches. CDR3 amino acids: CASSTGTSGSGTETQYF. The CDR3, as DNA: TGTGCCAGCAGCACAGGGACTAGCGGGAGTGGTACGGAGACCCAGTACTTC.